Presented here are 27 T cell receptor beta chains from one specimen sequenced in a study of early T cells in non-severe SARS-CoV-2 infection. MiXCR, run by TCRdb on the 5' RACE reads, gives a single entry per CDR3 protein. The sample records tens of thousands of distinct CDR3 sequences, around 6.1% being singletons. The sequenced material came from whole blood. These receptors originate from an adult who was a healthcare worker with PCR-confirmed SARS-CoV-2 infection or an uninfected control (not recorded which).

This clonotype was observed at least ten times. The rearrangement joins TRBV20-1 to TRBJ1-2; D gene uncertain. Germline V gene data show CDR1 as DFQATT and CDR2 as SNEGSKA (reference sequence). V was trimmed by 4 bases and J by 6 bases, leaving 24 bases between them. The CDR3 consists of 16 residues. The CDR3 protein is CSANINMASALDGYTF. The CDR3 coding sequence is TGCAGTGCTAATATCAACATGGCGAGTGCCCTGGATGGCTACACCTTC.

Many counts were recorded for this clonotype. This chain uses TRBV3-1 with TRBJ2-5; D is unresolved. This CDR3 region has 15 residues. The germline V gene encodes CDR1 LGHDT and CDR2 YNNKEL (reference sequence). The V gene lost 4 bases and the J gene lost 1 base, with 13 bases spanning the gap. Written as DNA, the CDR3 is TGTGCCAGCAGCCCCGGTCGTCAGGCCCAAGAGACCCAGTACTTC. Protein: CASSPGRQAQETQYF.

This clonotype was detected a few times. As DNA, the CDR3 is TGTGCCTGGATGATCTCGGTGTTGAACACTGAAGCTTTCTTT. Translating it yields CAWMISVLNTEAFF. V gene TRBV30 combines with J gene TRBJ1-1; D ambiguous. This CDR3 has 14 amino acids. Trimming removed 4 bases from V and 0 bases from J, with 12 bases in between. Germline assignment: CDR1 GTSNPN and CDR2 SVGIG (reference sequence).

CDR3 amino acids: CASRTGTHYGYTF. CDR3 in DNA: TGTGCCAGCAGGACAGGGACACACTATGGCTACACCTTC. The V and J genes are TRBV6-1 and TRBJ1-2; TRBD1 matches at 7 bases. In germline, CDR1 is MNHNS, CDR2 SASEGT. This CDR3 is 13 amino acids long. With 6 bases clipped from V and 3 bases from J, the junction kept 4 bases outside the gene matches.

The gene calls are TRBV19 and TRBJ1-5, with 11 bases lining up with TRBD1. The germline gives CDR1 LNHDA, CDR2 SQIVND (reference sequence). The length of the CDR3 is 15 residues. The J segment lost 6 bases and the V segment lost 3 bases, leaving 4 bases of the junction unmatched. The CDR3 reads CASSIGQGASQPQHF. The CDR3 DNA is TGTGCCAGTAGTATTGGACAGGGGGCATCTCAGCCCCAGCATTTT.

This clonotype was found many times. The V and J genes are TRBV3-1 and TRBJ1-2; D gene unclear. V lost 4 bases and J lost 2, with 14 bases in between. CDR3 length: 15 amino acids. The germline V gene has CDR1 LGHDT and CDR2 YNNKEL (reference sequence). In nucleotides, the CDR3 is TGTGCCAGCAGCCTGTCTTTACAGCCCAACTATGGCTACACCTTC. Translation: CASSLSLQPNYGYTF.

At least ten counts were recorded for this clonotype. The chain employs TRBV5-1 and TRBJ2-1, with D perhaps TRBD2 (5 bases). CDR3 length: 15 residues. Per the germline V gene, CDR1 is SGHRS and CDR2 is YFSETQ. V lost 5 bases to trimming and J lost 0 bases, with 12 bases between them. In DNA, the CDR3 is TGCGCCAGCAGTCCTGGGAGCAGCTCCTACAATGAGCAGTTCTTC. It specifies CASSPGSSSYNEQFF.

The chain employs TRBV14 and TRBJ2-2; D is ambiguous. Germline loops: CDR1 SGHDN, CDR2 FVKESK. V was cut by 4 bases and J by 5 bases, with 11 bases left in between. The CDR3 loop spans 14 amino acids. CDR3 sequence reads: CASSLVGGTGELFF. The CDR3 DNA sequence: TGTGCCAGCAGCCTAGTCGGTGGTACCGGGGAGCTGTTTTTT.

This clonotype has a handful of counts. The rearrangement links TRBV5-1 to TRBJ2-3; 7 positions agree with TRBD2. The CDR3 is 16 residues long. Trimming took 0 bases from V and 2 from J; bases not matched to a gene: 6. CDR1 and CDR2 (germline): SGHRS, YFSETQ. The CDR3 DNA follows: TGCGCCAGCAGCTTGGGAGGGAGCGGGGCCACAGATACGCAGTATTTT. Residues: CASSLGGSGATDTQYF.

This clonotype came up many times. The CDR3 DNA sequence: TGTGCCAGCAGCCTAGGGATACATGGGAGCACAGATACGCAGTATTTT. Its protein is CASSLGIHGSTDTQYF. The V gene is TRBV7-2, the J gene TRBJ2-3; the D is unclear. V lost 5 bases to trimming and J lost 0 bases, with 15 bases between them. Looked up from germline, CDR1 is SGHTA and CDR2 is FQGNSA. The CDR3 consists of 16 residues.

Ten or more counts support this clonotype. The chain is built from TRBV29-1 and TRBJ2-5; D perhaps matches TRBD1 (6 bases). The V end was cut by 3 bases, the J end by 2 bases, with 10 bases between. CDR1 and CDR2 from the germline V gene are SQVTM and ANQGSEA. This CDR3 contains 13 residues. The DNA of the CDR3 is TGCAGCGTTGACAGGGGCCGTCAAGAGACCCAGTACTTC. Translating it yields CSVDRGRQETQYF.

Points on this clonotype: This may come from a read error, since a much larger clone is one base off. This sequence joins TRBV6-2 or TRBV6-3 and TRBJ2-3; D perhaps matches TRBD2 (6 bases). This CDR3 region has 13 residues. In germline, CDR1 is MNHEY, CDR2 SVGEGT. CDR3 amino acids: CTSSSGDSRTQYF. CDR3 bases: TGTACCAGCAGTTCGGGAGACAGTCGTACGCAGTATTTT.

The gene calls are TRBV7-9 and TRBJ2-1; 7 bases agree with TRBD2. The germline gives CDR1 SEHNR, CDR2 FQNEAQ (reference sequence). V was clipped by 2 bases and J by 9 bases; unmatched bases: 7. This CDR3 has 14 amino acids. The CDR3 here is CASSLFGRPPEQFF. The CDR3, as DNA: TGTGCCAGCAGCTTATTCGGGAGGCCGCCTGAGCAGTTCTTC.

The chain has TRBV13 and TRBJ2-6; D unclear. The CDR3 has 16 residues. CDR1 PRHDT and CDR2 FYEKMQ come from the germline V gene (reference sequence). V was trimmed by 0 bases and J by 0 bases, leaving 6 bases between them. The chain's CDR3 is CASSLGASSGANVLTF. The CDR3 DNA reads TGTGCCAGCAGCTTAGGAGCAAGCTCTGGGGCCAACGTCCTGACTTTC.

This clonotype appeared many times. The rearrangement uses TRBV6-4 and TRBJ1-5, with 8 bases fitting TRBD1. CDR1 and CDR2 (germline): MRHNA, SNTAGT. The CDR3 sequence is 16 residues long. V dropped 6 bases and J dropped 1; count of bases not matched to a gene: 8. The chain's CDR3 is CASSDARQGSNQPQHF. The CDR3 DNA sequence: TGTGCCAGCAGCGACGCCAGACAGGGGAGCAATCAGCCCCAGCATTTT.

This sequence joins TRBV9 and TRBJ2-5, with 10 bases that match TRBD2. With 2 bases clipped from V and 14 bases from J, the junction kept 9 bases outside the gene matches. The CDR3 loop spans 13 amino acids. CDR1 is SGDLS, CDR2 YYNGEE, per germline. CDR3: CASSVQLAGPSYF. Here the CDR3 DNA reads TGTGCCAGCAGCGTGCAACTAGCGGGGCCAAGTTACTTC.

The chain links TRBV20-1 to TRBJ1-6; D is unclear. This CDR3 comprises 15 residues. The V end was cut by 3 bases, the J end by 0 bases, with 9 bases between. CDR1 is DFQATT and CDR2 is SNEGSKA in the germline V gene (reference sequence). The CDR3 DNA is TGCAGTGCTAGCACCGAGAGCTCCTATAATTCACCCCTCCACTTT. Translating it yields CSASTESSYNSPLHF.

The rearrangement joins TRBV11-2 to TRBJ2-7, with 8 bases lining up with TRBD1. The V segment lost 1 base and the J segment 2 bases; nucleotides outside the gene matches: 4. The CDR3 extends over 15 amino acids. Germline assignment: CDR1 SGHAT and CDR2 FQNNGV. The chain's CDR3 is CASSLVGTGPYEQYF. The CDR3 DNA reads TGTGCCAGCAGCTTAGTAGGGACAGGACCCTACGAGCAGTACTTC.

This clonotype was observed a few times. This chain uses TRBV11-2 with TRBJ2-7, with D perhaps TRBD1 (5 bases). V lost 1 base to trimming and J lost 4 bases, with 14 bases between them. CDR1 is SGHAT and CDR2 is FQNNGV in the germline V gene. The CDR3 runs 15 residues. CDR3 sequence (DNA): TGTGCCAGCAGCTTAGCGCCAGGGCCTCGGTACGAGCAGTACTTC. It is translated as CASSLAPGPRYEQYF. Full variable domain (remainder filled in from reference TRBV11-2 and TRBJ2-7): EAGVAQSPRYKIIEKRQSVAFWCNPISGHATLYWYQQILGQGPKLLIQFQNNGVVDDSQLPKDRFSAERLKGVDSTLKIQPAKLEDSAVYLCASSLAPGPRYEQYFGPGTRLTVT.

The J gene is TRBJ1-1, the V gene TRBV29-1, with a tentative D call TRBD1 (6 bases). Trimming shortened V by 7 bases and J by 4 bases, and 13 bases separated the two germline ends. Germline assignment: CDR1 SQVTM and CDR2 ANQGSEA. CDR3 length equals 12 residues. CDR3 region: CSGGRGGTEAFF. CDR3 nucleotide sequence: TGCAGCGGGGGGCGAGGGGGCACTGAAGCTTTCTTT.

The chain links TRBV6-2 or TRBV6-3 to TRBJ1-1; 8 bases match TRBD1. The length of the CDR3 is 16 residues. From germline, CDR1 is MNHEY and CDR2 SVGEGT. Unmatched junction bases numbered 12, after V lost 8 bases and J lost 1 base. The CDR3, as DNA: TGTGCCAGCGGGCCGGGGCAGGGGGCGAGGAACACTGAAGCTTTCTTT. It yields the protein CASGPGQGARNTEAFF.

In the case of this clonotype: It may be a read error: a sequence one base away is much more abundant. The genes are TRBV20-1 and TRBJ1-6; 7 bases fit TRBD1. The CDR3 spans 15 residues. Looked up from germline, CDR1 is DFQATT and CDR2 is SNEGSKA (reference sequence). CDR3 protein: CSARVGTVGISSLHF. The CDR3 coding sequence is TGCAGTGCTAGAGTAGGGACAGTTGGGATTTCATCCCTCCACTTT.

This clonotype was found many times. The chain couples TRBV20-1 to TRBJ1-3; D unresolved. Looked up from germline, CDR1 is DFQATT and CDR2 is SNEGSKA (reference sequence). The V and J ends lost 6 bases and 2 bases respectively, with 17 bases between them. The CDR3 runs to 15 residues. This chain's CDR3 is CSASPLTHPGNTIYF. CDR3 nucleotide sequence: TGCAGTGCCTCACCTCTGACCCACCCTGGAAACACCATATATTTT.

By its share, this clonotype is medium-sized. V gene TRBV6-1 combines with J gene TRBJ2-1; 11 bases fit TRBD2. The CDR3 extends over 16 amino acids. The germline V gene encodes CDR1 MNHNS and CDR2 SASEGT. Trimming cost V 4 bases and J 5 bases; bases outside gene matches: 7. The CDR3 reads CASSGSIAGGNNEQFF. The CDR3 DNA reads TGTGCCAGCAGTGGATCAATAGCGGGGGGGAACAATGAGCAGTTCTTC.

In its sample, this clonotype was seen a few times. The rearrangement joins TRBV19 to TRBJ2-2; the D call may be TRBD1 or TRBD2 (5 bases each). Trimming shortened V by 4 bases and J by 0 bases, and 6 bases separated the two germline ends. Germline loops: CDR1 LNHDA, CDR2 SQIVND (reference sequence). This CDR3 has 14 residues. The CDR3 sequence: CASSTGPNTGELFF. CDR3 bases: TGTGCCAGTAGTACGGGGCCGAACACCGGGGAGCTGTTTTTT.

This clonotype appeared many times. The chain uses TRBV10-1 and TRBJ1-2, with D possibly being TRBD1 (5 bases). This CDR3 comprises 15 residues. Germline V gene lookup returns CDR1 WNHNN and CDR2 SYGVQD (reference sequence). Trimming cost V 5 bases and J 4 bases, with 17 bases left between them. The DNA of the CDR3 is TGCGCCAGCAGTCCTAGGGACCGCAGGACCTATGGCTACACCTTC. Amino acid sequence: CASSPRDRRTYGYTF.

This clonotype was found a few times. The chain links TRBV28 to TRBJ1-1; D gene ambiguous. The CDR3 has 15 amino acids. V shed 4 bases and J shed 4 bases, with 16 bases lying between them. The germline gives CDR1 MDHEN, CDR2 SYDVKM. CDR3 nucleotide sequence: TGTGCCAGCAGTTCTTTGGGCGGTGCGGGCACTGAAGCTTTCTTT. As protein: CASSSLGGAGTEAFF.